Here is one T cell receptor (beta chain) with its context. The data derive from a study of blood T cell repertoires in COVID-19. Study members were between about 18 and 90 years old and lived in fewer than 30 US regions. Participant-given clinical history determined each cohort assignment. Cohort 3 donors counted as recovered after two negative PCRs, clearance, or resolved symptoms. V was clipped by 3 bases and J by 9 bases, with 11 bases between them. Germline CDR1 reads SNHLY; CDR2 reads FYNNEI. The CDR3 has 12 amino acids. In the authors' methods: Amplified reference gene primers provided the basis for estimating nucleated cell counts. TCRdb keeps only in-frame clones here, not all; method: immunoSEQ multiplex PCR. V, J and clone size are taken as reported in that table, and D and trimming were inferred from the DNA itself. The sample includes more than 250,000 clones, 87% of them seen just once.

The chain has TRBV2 and TRBJ2-5; a weak D match, TRBD1 (6 bases). The TCR comes from a woman in her 40s who had recovered from COVID-19. The specimen was PBMCs or T cells enriched from blood (not recorded which). The DNA for the CDR3 is TGTGCCAGCAGTGATTACAGGGAGTCCCAGTACTTC. Residues: CASSDYRESQYF. The full variable domain, rest sourced from reference TRBV2 and TRBJ2-5, is EPEVTQTPSHQVTQMGQEVILRCVPISNHLYFYWYRQILGQKVEFLVSFYNNEISEKSEIFDDQFSVERPDGSNFTLKIRSTKLEDSAMYFCASSDYRESQYFGPGTRLLVL.